Below, one T cell receptor (beta chain) is given with its context. These data originate in a study of OX40 agonist ivuxolimab in advanced cancers. Profiling relied on immunoSEQ multiplex PCR, and the TCRdb table lists in-frame clones only, not all of them. The table lists about 66,000 clones, 83% of them singletons. The CDR3 runs 15 residues. Germline-derived CDR1 and CDR2 are SQVTM and ANQGSEA. With 6 bases clipped from V and 5 bases from J, the junction kept 13 bases outside the gene matches. This TCR was sampled from an adult with an advanced solid tumor such as melanoma, head and neck, liver or kidney cancer. V is TRBV29-1 and J is TRBJ2-3; 8 bases agree with TRBD2. The sample here was CD4+ or CD8+ T cells sorted from blood, taken in a trial of the OX40 agonist ivuxolimab. CDR3 in amino acids: CSVYPSGSGRDTQYF. For the CDR3, the DNA is TGCAGCGTCTACCCCAGCGGGAGCGGGAGAGATACGCAGTATTTT.